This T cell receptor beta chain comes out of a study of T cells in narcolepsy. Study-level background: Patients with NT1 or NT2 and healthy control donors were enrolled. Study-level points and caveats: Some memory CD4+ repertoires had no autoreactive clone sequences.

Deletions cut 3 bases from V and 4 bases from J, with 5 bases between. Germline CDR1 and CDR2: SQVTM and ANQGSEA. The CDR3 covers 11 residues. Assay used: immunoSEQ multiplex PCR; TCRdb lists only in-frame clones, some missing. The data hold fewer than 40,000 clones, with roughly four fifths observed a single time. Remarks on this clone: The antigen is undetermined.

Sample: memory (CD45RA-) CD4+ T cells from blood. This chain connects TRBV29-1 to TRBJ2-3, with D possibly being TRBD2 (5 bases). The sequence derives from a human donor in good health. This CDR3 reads CSVEEADTQYF. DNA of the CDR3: TGCAGCGTTGAGGAGGCAGATACGCAGTATTTT.